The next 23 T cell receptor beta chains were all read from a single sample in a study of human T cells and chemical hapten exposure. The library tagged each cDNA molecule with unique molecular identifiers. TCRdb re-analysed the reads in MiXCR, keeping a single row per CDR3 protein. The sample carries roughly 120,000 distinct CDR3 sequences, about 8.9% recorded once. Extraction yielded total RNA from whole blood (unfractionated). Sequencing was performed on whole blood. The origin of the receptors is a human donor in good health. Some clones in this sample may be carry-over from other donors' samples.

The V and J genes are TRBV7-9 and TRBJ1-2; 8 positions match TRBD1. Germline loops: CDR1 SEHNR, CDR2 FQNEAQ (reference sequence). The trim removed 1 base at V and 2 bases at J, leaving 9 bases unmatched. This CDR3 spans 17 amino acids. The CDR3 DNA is TGTGCCAGCAGCTTAGAGGGGACAGGTGGATCAAACTATGGCTACACCTTC. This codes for CASSLEGTGGSNYGYTF.

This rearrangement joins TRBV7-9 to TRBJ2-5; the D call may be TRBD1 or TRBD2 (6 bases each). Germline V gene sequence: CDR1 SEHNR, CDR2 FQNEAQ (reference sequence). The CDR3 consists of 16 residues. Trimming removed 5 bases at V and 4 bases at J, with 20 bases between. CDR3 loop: CASSGREPGARETQYF. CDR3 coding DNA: TGTGCCAGCAGCGGCAGAGAACCGGGGGCCCGAGAGACCCAGTACTTC.

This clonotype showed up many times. In DNA, the CDR3 is TGTGCCATCAGAGGGGAGCATGAGCTGAACTACAATGAGCAGTTCTTC. The encoded protein is CAIRGEHELNYNEQFF. J is TRBJ2-1 and V is TRBV10-3, with D perhaps TRBD1 or TRBD2 (5 bases each). The germline V and J ends were trimmed by 6 bases and 3 bases, with 18 bases remaining between them. In germline, CDR1 is ENHRY, CDR2 SYGVKD. This CDR3 has 16 residues.

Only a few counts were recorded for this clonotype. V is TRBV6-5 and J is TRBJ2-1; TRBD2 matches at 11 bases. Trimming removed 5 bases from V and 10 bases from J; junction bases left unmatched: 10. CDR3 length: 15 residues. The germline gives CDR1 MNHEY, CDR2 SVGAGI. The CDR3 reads CASSTRLAGGIEQFF. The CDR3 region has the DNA TGTGCCAGCAGTACTCGTCTAGCGGGAGGAATAGAGCAGTTCTTC.

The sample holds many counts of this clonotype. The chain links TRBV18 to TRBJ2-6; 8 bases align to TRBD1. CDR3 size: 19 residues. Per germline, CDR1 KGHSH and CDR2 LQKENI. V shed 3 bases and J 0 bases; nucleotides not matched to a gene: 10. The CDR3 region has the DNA TGTGCCAGCTCACCCTCATGGGACAGGTTCAGCTCTGGGGCCAACGTCCTGACTTTC. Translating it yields CASSPSWDRFSSGANVLTF.

CDR3 amino acids: CASSPISGGASSYEQYF. The CDR3 DNA follows: TGTGCCAGCAGCCCGATCAGCGGGGGGGCTAGCTCCTACGAGCAGTACTTC. The V and J genes are TRBV7-9 and TRBJ2-7; TRBD2 aligns across 10 bases. This CDR3 contains 17 residues. CDR1 is SEHNR, CDR2 FQNEAQ, per germline (reference sequence). V lost 5 bases and J lost 0; bases outside the gene matches: 10. Filled out from reference TRBV7-9 and TRBJ2-7, the complete variable domain reads DTGVSQNPRHKITKRGQNVTFRCDPISEHNRLYWYRQTLGQGPEFLTYFQNEAQLEKSRLLSDRFSAERPKGSFSTLEIQRTEQGDSAMYLCASSPISGGASSYEQYFGPGTRLTVT.

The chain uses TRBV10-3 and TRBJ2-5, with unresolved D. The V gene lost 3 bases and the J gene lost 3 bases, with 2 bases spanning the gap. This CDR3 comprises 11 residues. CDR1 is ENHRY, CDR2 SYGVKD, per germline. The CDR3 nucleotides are TGTGCCATCAGTGAAAAAGAGACCCAGTACTTC. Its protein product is CAISEKETQYF.

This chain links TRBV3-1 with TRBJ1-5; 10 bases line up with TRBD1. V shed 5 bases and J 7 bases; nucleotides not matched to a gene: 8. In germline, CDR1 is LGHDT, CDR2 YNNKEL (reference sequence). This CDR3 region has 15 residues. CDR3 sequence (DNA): TGTGCCAGCAGCGCGGGGACAGGGGTATGGCAGCCCCAGCATTTT. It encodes CASSAGTGVWQPQHF.

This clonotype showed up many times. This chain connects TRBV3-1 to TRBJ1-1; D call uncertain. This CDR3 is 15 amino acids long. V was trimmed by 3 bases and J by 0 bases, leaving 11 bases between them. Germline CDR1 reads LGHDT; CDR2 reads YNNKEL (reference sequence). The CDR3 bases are TGTGCCAGCAGCCACTCCGGACGGATGAACACTGAAGCTTTCTTT. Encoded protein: CASSHSGRMNTEAFF. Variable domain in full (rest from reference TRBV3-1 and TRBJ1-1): DTAVSQTPKYLVTQMGNDKSIKCEQNLGHDTMYWYKQDSKKFLKIMFSYNNKELIINETVPNRFSPKSPDKAHLNLHINSLELGDSAVYFCASSHSGRMNTEAFFGQGTRLTVV.

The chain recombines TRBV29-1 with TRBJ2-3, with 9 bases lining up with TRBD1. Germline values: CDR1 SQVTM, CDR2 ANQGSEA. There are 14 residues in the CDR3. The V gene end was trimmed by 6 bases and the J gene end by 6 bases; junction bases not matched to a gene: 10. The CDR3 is CSVLTGGAADTQYF. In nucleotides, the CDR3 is TGCAGCGTCCTAACAGGGGGCGCGGCTGATACGCAGTATTTT.

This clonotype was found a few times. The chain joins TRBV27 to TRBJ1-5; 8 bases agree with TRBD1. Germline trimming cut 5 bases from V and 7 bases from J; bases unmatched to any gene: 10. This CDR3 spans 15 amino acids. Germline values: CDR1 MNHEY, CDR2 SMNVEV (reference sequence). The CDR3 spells CASSARTGSSQPQHF. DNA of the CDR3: TGTGCCAGCAGTGCAAGGACAGGGAGCTCCCAGCCCCAGCATTTT.

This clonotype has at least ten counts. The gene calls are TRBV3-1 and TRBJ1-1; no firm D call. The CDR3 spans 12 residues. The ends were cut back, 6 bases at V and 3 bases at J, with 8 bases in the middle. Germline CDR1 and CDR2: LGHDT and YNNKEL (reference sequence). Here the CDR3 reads CASRFRDTEAFF. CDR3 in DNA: TGTGCCAGCAGATTTCGGGACACTGAAGCTTTCTTT.

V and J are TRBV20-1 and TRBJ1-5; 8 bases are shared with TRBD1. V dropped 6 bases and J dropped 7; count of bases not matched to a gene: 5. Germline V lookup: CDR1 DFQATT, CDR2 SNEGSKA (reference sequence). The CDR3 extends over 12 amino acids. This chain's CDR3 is CSATTGVQPQHF. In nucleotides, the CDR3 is TGCAGTGCCACGACAGGGGTGCAGCCCCAGCATTTT.

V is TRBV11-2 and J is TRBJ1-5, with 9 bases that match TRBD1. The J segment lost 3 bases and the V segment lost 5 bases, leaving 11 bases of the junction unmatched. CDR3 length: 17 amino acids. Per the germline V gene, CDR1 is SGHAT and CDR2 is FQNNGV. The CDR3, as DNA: TGTGCCAGCAGCCCAGGGACAGGGACTTCTAACAATCAGCCCCAGCATTTT. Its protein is CASSPGTGTSNNQPQHF.

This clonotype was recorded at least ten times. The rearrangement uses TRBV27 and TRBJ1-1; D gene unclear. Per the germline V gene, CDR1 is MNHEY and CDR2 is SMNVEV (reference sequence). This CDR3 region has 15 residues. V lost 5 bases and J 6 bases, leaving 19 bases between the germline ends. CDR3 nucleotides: TGTGCCAGCAGTCCCCCGAGAACGGGAAGCCCTGAAGCTTTCTTT. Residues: CASSPPRTGSPEAFF.

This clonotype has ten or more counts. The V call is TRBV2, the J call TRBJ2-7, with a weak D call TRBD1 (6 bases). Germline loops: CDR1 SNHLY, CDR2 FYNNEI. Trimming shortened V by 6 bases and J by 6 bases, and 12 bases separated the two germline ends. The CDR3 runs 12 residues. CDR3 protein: CASSKDRVEQYF. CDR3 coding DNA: TGTGCCAGCAGCAAGGACAGAGTCGAGCAGTACTTC.

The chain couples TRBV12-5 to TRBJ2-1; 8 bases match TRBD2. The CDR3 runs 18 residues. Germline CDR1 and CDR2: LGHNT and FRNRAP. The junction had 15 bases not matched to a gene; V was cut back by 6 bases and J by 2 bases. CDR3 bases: TGTGCTAGTGGAAGACAGGTTATAGCGGGATTAACCTACAATGAGCAGTTCTTC. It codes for CASGRQVIAGLTYNEQFF.

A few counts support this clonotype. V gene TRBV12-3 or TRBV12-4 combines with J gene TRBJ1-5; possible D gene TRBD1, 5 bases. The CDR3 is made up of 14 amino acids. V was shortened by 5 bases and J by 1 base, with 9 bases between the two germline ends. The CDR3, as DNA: TGTGCCAGCAGTCTCGACAGAAGCAATCAGCCCCAGCATTTT. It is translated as CASSLDRSNQPQHF.

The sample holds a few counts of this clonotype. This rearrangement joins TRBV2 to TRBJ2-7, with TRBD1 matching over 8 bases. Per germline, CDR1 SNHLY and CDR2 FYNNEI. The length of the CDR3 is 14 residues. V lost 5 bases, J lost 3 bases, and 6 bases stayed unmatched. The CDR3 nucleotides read TGTGCCAGCAGTCAGGACAGGGCCGGCTACGAGCAGTACTTC. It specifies CASSQDRAGYEQYF. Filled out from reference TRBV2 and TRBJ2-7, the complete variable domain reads EPEVTQTPSHQVTQMGQEVILRCVPISNHLYFYWYRQILGQKVEFLVSFYNNEISEKSEIFDDQFSVERPDGSNFTLKIRSTKLEDSAMYFCASSQDRAGYEQYFGPGTRLTVT.

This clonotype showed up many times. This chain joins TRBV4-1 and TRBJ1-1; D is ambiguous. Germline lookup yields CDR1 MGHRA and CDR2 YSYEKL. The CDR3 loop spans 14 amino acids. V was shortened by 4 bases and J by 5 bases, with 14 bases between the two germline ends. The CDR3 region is CASSRWWFETEAFF. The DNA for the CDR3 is TGCGCCAGCAGCCGATGGTGGTTTGAGACTGAAGCTTTCTTT.

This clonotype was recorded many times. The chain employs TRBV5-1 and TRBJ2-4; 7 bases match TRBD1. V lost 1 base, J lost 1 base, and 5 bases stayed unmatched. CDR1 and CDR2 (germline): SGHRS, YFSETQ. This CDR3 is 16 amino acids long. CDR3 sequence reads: CASSLRDREAKNIQYF. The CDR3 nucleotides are TGCGCCAGCAGCTTGAGAGACAGGGAGGCCAAAAACATTCAGTACTTC.

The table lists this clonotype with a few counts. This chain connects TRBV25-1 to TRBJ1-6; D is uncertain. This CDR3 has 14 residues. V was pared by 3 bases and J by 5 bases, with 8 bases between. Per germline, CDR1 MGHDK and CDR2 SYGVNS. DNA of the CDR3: TGTGCCAGCAGTGATCACGGAAATAATTCACCCCTCCACTTT. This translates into CASSDHGNNSPLHF.

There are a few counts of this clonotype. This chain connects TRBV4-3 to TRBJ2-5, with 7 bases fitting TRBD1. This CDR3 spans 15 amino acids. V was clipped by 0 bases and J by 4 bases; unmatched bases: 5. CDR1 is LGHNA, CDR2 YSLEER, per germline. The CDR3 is CASSQDPGGRETQYF. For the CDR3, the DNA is TGCGCCAGCAGCCAAGACCCAGGGGGTCGAGAGACCCAGTACTTC.